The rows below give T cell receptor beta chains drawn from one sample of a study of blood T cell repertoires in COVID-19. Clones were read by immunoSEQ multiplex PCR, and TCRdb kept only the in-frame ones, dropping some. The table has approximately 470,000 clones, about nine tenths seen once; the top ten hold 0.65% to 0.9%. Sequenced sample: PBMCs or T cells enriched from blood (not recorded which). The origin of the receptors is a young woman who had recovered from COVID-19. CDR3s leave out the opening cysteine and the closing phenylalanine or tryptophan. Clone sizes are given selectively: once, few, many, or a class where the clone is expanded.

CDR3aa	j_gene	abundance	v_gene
ASSIWGDNEQF	TRBJ2-1	NA	TRBV19
SASDGGLEKLF	TRBJ1-4	once	TRBV20-1
ASSPRPLRLAEETQY	TRBJ2-5	NA	TRBV27
ASSYGQNYGYT	TRBJ1-2	NA	TRBV12-3/TRBV12-4
ASSPSRTGIETQY	TRBJ2-5	NA	TRBV5-8
ASSFRVRGYT	TRBJ1-2	NA	TRBV28
SAITGEKLF	TRBJ1-4	once	TRBV20-1
ASSANPNYRLSGYT	TRBJ1-2	NA	TRBV9
ASSLTGSEQY	TRBJ2-7	NA	TRBV7-3
ASSQATGGEQY	TRBJ2-7	NA	TRBV4-2
ASSPLAGINNEQF	TRBJ2-1	NA	TRBV9
ASSVLQPQGTGGNTIY	TRBJ1-3	NA	TRBV18
ASSSFTQGTGELF	TRBJ2-2	NA	TRBV5-6
ASSPLGADNEQY	TRBJ2-7	NA	TRBV18
ASSFRYGGGSTGELF	TRBJ2-2	NA	TRBV5-4
ASSLQGGNYGYT	TRBJ1-2	NA	TRBV28
ASSWTGGSSYNSPLH	TRBJ1-6	NA	TRBV27
ASSQGQGLF	TRBJ2-1	NA	TRBV5-5
ASSLMQSHPLH	TRBJ1-6	NA	TRBV7-2
ASTLEVRTNEKLF	TRBJ1-4	NA	TRBV10-1
SGSSYEQY	TRBJ2-7	many	TRBV20-1
AAQQGEVVEAF	TRBJ1-1	once	TRBV30
ARRGLGEVLT	TRBJ2-6	NA	TRBV7-2
ASTRVAGNTIY	TRBJ1-3	NA	TRBV12-3/TRBV12-4
ASSVAGLTGELF	TRBJ2-2	once	TRBV9
ASSQEGQAEETQY	TRBJ2-5	few	TRBV4-1
ASSLTRGQGAF	TRBJ1-1	NA	TRBV12-3/TRBV12-4